Following are 25 T cell receptor beta chains from one sample sequenced in a study of blood T cells in healthy people across ages. For the second PCR, which ran for roughly 7 to 11 cycles, a sample-barcoded 5' primer and a J-beta primer mix were used. TCRdb independently ran MiXCR on the 5' RACE reads; one entry per CDR3 protein. The table has hundreds of thousands of distinct CDR3 sequences, about 30% seen once. The specimen sequenced was blood. The receptors derive from a woman older than 75 in good health.

The rearrangement links TRBV10-3 to TRBJ2-2; a possible D gene is TRBD1 (5 bases). V shed 10 bases and J shed 6 bases, with 24 bases lying between them. The germline V gene has CDR1 ENHRY and CDR2 SYGVKD. There are 16 residues in the CDR3. The DNA for the CDR3 is TGTGCCAGCGAAACCAGGGATCCGCGGCCCGCCGGGGAGCTGTTTTTT. Encoded protein: CASETRDPRPAGELFF.

This clonotype has ten or more counts. The V and J genes are TRBV27 and TRBJ2-3; TRBD2 aligns across 8 bases. Germline trimming cut 6 bases from V and 2 bases from J; bases unmatched to any gene: 7. Per the germline V gene, CDR1 is MNHEY and CDR2 is SMNVEV (reference sequence). The CDR3 spans 15 residues. The CDR3 nucleotides are TGTGCCAGCAGCCCGAGCGGGGGTCCCACAGATACGCAGTATTTT. As protein: CASSPSGGPTDTQYF.

The rearrangement joins TRBV7-8 to TRBJ2-5; 7 bases line up with TRBD1. The CDR3 covers 14 residues. The trim removed 3 bases at V and 11 bases at J, leaving 12 bases unmatched. Germline V gives CDR1 SGHVS, CDR2 FQNEAQ. CDR3 region: CASSLGKGAFEQYF. DNA of the CDR3: TGTGCCAGCAGCTTGGGAAAGGGGGCTTTTGAGCAGTACTTC.

This clonotype has at least ten counts. V and J are TRBV4-2 and TRBJ2-3; a possible D gene is TRBD1 (6 bases). The CDR3 length is 15 residues. CDR1 and CDR2 from the germline V gene are LGHNA and YNFKEQ. Between the trimmed V and J ends, which lost 1 base and 2 bases, there was a span of 10 bases. CDR3: CASSQGYRVTDTQYF. CDR3 nucleotide sequence: TGTGCCAGCAGCCAAGGTTACAGGGTCACAGATACGCAGTATTTT.

At least ten counts were recorded for this clonotype. V gene TRBV2 combines with J gene TRBJ1-1, with a tentative D call TRBD1 (5 bases). Germline values: CDR1 SNHLY, CDR2 FYNNEI. The CDR3 length is 17 residues. V dropped 4 bases and J dropped 1 base, with 19 bases sitting between them. The CDR3 bases are TGTGCCAGCAGTGCCCGGGGCGGACGGGCACCGAACACTGAAGCTTTCTTT. Protein product: CASSARGGRAPNTEAFF.

The rearrangement joins TRBV30 to TRBJ1-6; D is unresolved. V shed 2 bases and J shed 8 bases, with 4 bases lying between them. The V gene's germline CDR1 is GTSNPN and CDR2 SVGIG (reference sequence). The CDR3 totals 11 residues. CDR3: CAWSMDSPLHF. CDR3 DNA sequence: TGTGCCTGGAGTATGGATTCACCCCTCCACTTT.

The chain employs TRBV7-9 and TRBJ1-1, with D perhaps matching TRBD1 (5 bases). CDR1 and CDR2 (germline): SEHNR, FQNEAQ (reference sequence). The CDR3 is made up of 15 amino acids. V was cut by 1 base and J by 5 bases, with 14 bases left in between. The CDR3 coding sequence is TGTGCCAGCAGCTTAGGGGCAGGGCGGAGGACTGAAGCTTTCTTT. As protein: CASSLGAGRRTEAFF.

CDR3 in amino acids: CASSRREGGDGYTF. CDR3 DNA sequence: TGTGCCAGCAGCCGGAGGGAAGGGGGCGATGGCTACACCTTC. The V gene is TRBV12-3 or TRBV12-4, the J gene TRBJ1-2; 7 nucleotides agree with TRBD1. The CDR3 spans 14 residues. V lost 6 bases to trimming and J lost 6 bases; unmatched junction nucleotides: 10.

The table lists this clonotype with many counts. V is TRBV25-1 and J is TRBJ1-1; D unresolved. Germline CDR1 reads MGHDK; CDR2 reads SYGVNS. This CDR3 is built from 13 residues. V lost 9 bases and J 4 bases, leaving 15 bases between the germline ends. The CDR3 protein is CASTFGDRTEAFF. The CDR3 nucleotides are TGTGCCAGTACGTTTGGGGATCGCACTGAAGCTTTCTTT. Combining the CDR3 with reference TRBV25-1 and TRBJ1-1 gives the whole variable domain EADIYQTPRYLVIGTGKKITLECSQTMGHDKMYWYQQDPGMELHLIHYSYGVNSTEKGDLSSESTVSRIRTEHFPLTLESARPSHTSQYLCASTFGDRTEAFFGQGTRLTVV.

CDR3 sequence (DNA): TGTGCCAGCAGCTTGCCGCAGGGGGCAGATACGCAGTATTTT. Translation: CASSLPQGADTQYF. V gene TRBV5-6 combines with J gene TRBJ2-3, with 7 nucleotides matching TRBD1. CDR1 is SGHDT, CDR2 YYEEEE, per germline. V dropped 1 base and J dropped 4; count of bases not matched to a gene: 3. This CDR3 spans 14 amino acids.

The chain links TRBV7-9 to TRBJ1-1; D is possibly TRBD1 (5 bases). This CDR3 is 15 amino acids long. Between the trimmed V and J ends, which lost 5 bases and 1 base, there was a span of 14 bases. Germline V gene lookup returns CDR1 SEHNR and CDR2 FQNEAQ (reference sequence). The CDR3 DNA reads as TGTGCCAGCAGCGGGTACGGGGCTAAGAACACTGAAGCTTTCTTT. Translating gives CASSGYGAKNTEAFF.

This rearrangement joins TRBV6-2 or TRBV6-3 to TRBJ1-5, with D possibly being TRBD1 (5 bases). This CDR3 is 15 amino acids long. Germline values: CDR1 MNHEY, CDR2 SVGEGT. The V and J ends lost 2 bases and 7 bases respectively, with 15 bases between them. The chain's CDR3 is CASSYGVGVNQPQHF. The CDR3 DNA reads as TGTGCCAGCAGTTACGGGGTAGGGGTAAACCAGCCCCAGCATTTT.

This clonotype was seen a handful of times. This chain joins TRBV6-5 and TRBJ2-6; weak D call: TRBD2 (5 bases). The CDR3 sequence is 16 residues long. V was pared by 2 bases and J by 2 bases, with 10 bases between. Germline CDR1 reads MNHEY; CDR2 reads SVGAGI. The CDR3 region has the DNA TGTGCCAGCAGTTACCCCTCGGGGACTGGGGCCAACGTCCTGACTTTC. It encodes CASSYPSGTGANVLTF.

Worth noting for this clonotype: This may be a read error: a much more frequent sequence differs by one nucleotide. The chain links TRBV30 to TRBJ2-3; the D gene could be TRBD1 or TRBD2 (7 bases each). Germline V gene data show CDR1 as GTSNPN and CDR2 as SVGIG (reference sequence). The CDR3 consists of 15 residues. The chain's CDR3 is CAWLRGTAGTDAQYF. The DNA of the CDR3 is TGTGCCTGGTTGCGGGGGACAGCCGGCACAGATGCGCAGTATTTT.

This clonotype was seen only a few times. V is TRBV5-1 and J is TRBJ2-2; D possibly corresponds to TRBD2 (7 bases). The CDR3 is made up of 16 amino acids. Germline V CDR1 and CDR2: SGHRS, YFSETQ. Trimming shortened V by 4 bases and J by 5 bases, and 18 bases separated the two germline ends. CDR3 coding DNA: TGCGCCAGCAGCCTTCTGGCGGGGGCTGGGACCGGGGAGCTGTTTTTT. It codes for CASSLLAGAGTGELFF. Using reference TRBV5-1 and TRBJ2-2 for the parts outside the CDR3, the full variable domain is KAGVTQTPRYLIKTRGQQVTLSCSPISGHRSVSWYQQTPGQGLQFLFEYFSETQRNKGNFPGRFSGRQFSNSRSEMNVSTLELGDSALYLCASSLLAGAGTGELFFGEGSRLTVL.

The chain combines TRBV20-1 with TRBJ1-1; no firm D call. The CDR3 length is 12 residues. Germline values: CDR1 DFQATT, CDR2 SNEGSKA (reference sequence). V was cut by 6 bases and J by 4 bases, with 12 bases left in between. The CDR3 is CSARTAGTEAFF. The CDR3 DNA reads TGCAGTGCAAGGACGGCGGGCACTGAAGCTTTCTTT.

This clonotype showed up many times. The rearrangement uses TRBV6-2 or TRBV6-3 and TRBJ2-5, with D unresolved. Trimming removed 7 bases at V and 7 bases at J, with 16 bases between. This CDR3 spans 13 amino acids. The germline CDR1 and CDR2 sequences are MNHEY and SVGEGT. The chain's CDR3 is CASTPAPGGTQYF. The CDR3 nucleotides read TGTGCCAGCACCCCCGCGCCAGGCGGGACCCAGTACTTC.

V gene TRBV6-5 combines with J gene TRBJ2-3, with D tentatively TRBD2 (6 bases). Germline CDR1 is MNHEY and CDR2 is SVGAGI. V lost 0 bases to trimming and J lost 3 bases, with 19 bases between them. This CDR3 spans 18 amino acids. The CDR3 DNA sequence: TGTGCCAGCAGTTACTCTACACCACGGGTGGGGAGGACAGATACGCAGTATTTT. Amino acid sequence: CASSYSTPRVGRTDTQYF.

J is TRBJ2-5 and V is TRBV7-9; D call uncertain. Trimming shortened V by 5 bases and J by 5 bases, and 12 bases separated the two germline ends. The CDR3 sequence is 13 residues long. Germline CDR1 is SEHNR and CDR2 is FQNEAQ (reference sequence). The CDR3 DNA reads TGTGCCAGCAGCGACCTATTAGGCGAGACCCAGTACTTC. Translating it yields CASSDLLGETQYF.

The table lists this clonotype with a few counts. This rearrangement joins TRBV18 to TRBJ2-2; D is perhaps TRBD2 (5 bases). V was shortened by 2 bases and J by 4 bases, with 5 bases between the two germline ends. This CDR3 is 13 amino acids long. CDR1 KGHSH and CDR2 LQKENI come from the germline V gene. The CDR3 protein is CASSPGLTGELFF. CDR3 coding DNA: TGTGCCAGCTCACCAGGACTCACCGGGGAGCTGTTTTTT.

This clonotype has a count of ten or more. This chain joins TRBV27 and TRBJ1-2; no definite D call. V shed 5 bases and J shed 5 bases, with 15 bases lying between them. Looked up from germline, CDR1 is MNHEY and CDR2 is SMNVEV (reference sequence). The CDR3 runs to 14 residues. The DNA of the CDR3 is TGTGCCAGCAGTGACCCCCGAGAGGGTTATGGCTACACCTTC. Its protein is CASSDPREGYGYTF.

V usage is TRBV20-1 and J usage is TRBJ1-1, with 12 bases lining up with TRBD1. The CDR3 sequence is 13 residues long. The V segment lost 7 bases and the J segment 6 bases; nucleotides outside the gene matches: 6. Germline CDR1 DFQATT, CDR2 SNEGSKA (reference sequence). CDR3 region: CSVPGQGAAEAFF. CDR3 sequence (DNA): TGCAGTGTTCCGGGACAGGGGGCCGCTGAAGCTTTCTTT.

The sample holds one count of this clonotype. A read error may explain this, as a much larger clone is one base away. This chain connects TRBV20-1 to TRBJ2-1, with 13 bases fitting TRBD2. The germline V gene has CDR1 DFQATT and CDR2 SNEGSKA (reference sequence). The CDR3 has 16 residues. The junction had 7 bases not matched to a gene; V was cut back by 6 bases and J by 2 bases. This chain's CDR3 is CSAYPLAGGPYNEQFF. The CDR3, as DNA: TGCAGTGCGTATCCACTAGCGGGGGGGCCCTACAATGAGCAGTTCTTC.

The genes are TRBV6-2 or TRBV6-3 and TRBJ2-1; weak D call: TRBD2 (7 bases). This CDR3 is built from 15 residues. Between the trimmed V and J ends, which lost 11 bases and 7 bases, there was a span of 24 bases. The germline V gene has CDR1 MNHEY and CDR2 SVGEGT. The CDR3 coding sequence is TGTGCCGGCGGTTATCGGTGGGGGGGCCGGAATGAGCAGTTCTTC. Translating gives CAGGYRWGGRNEQFF.

This clonotype came up a few times. The J gene is TRBJ1-1, the V gene TRBV20-1, with 8 bases lining up with TRBD1. Germline V gene lookup returns CDR1 DFQATT and CDR2 SNEGSKA (reference sequence). J was trimmed by 4 bases and V by 4 bases; bases with no gene match: 5. The CDR3 is made up of 13 amino acids. CDR3 DNA: TGCAGTGCTATCAGGGGGCGCAGCACTGAAGCTTTCTTT. Amino acids: CSAIRGRSTEAFF.